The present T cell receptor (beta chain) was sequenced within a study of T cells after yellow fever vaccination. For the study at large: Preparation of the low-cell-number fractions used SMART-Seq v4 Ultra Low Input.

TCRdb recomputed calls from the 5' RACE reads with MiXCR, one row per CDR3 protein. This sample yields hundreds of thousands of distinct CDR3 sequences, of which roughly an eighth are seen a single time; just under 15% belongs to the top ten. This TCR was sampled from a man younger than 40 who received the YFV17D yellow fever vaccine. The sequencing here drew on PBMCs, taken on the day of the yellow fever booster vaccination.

The CDR3 DNA sequence: TGTGCCAGCAGCCCGGACAGGGGTCGGGCTTTCTTT. As protein: CASSPDRGRAFF. The chain recombines TRBV5-8 with TRBJ1-1, with 9 bases matching TRBD1. Germline CDR1 is SGHTS and CDR2 is YDEGEE. The CDR3 consists of 12 residues. Trimming took 4 bases from V and 11 from J; bases not matched to a gene: 6.